The table lists the clone carrying this TCR beta chain with a few counts. The data derive from a study of shared clonotypes between healthy human individuals. Some clones are missing from TCRdb's copy, which holds only in-frame ones; the method was immunoSEQ multiplex PCR. Here the sample spans under 1,100,000 clones, around 75% being singletons. Trimming removed 10 bases at V and 1 base at J, with 15 bases between. The CDR3 has 14 amino acids. The germline V gene encodes CDR1 SGHTA and CDR2 FQGTGA. Material: memory CD4+ T cells sorted from blood. Subset reported: CD45RA-negative fraction. J is TRBJ2-3 and V is TRBV7-3; weak D call: TRBD2 (7 bases). The TCR originated in a man in his late teens or twenties in good health. The CDR3 is CATSTGGRTDTQYF. The CDR3 DNA reads TGTGCCACCTCGACCGGGGGGCGCACAGATACGCAGTATTTT.